The source of this TCR beta chain is a study of prognosis after radiotherapy for stage I lung cancer. Study details: Stage I non-small cell lung cancer cases were enrolled from 2018 through January 2019. Findings of the study overall: The way patients used TRBV and TRBJ genes reportedly differed depending on whether they had metastases.

In its sample, this clonotype was seen many times. The antigen is unknown. CDR3 of TCR beta was amplified from genomic DNA via a two-round multiplex PCR. First-round PCR used primers specific to each TRBV and TRBJ gene. Using its own MiXCR run on the multiplex PCR reads, TCRdb lists one record per CDR3 protein. This table holds roughly 30,000 distinct CDR3 sequences, around 35% found once. This CDR3 region has 14 residues. CDR1 and CDR2 (germline): LNHDA, SQIVND (reference sequence). V lost 6 bases and J lost 1; bases outside the gene matches: 3. The receptor was isolated from a donor older than 45 with non-small cell lung cancer. The sample consisted of PBMCs, taken before or after stereotactic body radiation therapy (not recorded which). The chain carries TRBV19 and TRBJ2-5; TRBD1 matches at 9 bases. CDR3: CASRGTGPQETQYF. CDR3 nucleotide sequence: TGTGCCAGTAGGGGGACAGGGCCCCAAGAGACCCAGTACTTC.